This T cell receptor beta chain was identified in a study of T cell clonotyping in hematopoietic cell transplantation. Study conclusions and caveats: After transplant, recipient diversity fell while pathologically expanded clonotypes grew through day 180.

The time point: recipient sample about 28 days before transplant, after cytoreduction. CDR1 is SGDLS, CDR2 YYNGEE, per germline. The V and J ends lost 4 bases and 5 bases, in that order; junction bases with no gene match: 17. The CDR3 consists of 18 residues. Assay used: immunoSEQ multiplex PCR; TCRdb lists only in-frame clones, some missing. The repertoire holds about 20,000 clones, with 85% to 90% as singletons. Notes on this clone: Its antigen is as yet unknown.

The sequencing here drew on peripheral blood mononuclear cells, taken before stem cell transplant. V is TRBV9 and J is TRBJ1-1, with 10 bases fitting TRBD1. This TCR derives from a man between 18 and 29 years old with biphenotypic leukemia. Some clones in this sample may be carry-over from other donors' samples. The CDR3 loop reads CASSLTPGTGVVGTEAFF. The DNA of the CDR3 is TGTGCCAGCAGCCTTACCCCCGGGACAGGGGTAGTAGGAACTGAAGCTTTCTTT.